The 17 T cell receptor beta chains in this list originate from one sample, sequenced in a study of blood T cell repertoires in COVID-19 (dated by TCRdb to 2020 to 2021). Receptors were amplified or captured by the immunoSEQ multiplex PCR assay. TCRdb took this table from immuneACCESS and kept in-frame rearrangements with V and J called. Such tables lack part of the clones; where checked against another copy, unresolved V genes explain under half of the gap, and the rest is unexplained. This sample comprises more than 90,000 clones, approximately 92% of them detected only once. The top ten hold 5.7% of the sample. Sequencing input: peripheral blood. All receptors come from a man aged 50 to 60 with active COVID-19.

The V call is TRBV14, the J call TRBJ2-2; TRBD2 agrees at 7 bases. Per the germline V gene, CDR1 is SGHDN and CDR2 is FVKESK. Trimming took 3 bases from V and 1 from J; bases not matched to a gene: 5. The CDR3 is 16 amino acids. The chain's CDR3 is CASSQRLAQNTGELFF. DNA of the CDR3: TGTGCCAGCAGCCAGAGACTAGCCCAGAACACCGGGGAGCTGTTTTTT.

The CDR3 reads CASRGRDRGTEAFF. In nucleotides, the CDR3 is TGTGCCAGCAGAGGTAGGGACAGGGGGACTGAAGCTTTCTTT. The chain uses TRBV27 and TRBJ1-1, with 11 bases identical to TRBD1. This CDR3 has 14 amino acids. Trimming at V came to 6 bases and at J to 5 bases, leaving 5 bases not matched to a gene. CDR1 is MNHEY, CDR2 SMNVEV, per germline (reference sequence).

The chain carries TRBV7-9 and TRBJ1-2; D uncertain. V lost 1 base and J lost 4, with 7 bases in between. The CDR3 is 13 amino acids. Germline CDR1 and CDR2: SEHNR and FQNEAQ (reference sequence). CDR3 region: CASSLGQFYGYTF. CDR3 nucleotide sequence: TGTGCCAGCAGCTTAGGGCAGTTCTATGGCTACACCTTC.

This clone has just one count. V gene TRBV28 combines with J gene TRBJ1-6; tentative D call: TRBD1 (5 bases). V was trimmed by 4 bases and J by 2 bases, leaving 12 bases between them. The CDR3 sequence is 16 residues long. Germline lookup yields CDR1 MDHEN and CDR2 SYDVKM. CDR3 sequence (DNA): TGTGCCAGCAGTTCCCCGCAGGGAACCTATAATTCACCCCTCCACTTT. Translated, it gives CASSSPQGTYNSPLHF.

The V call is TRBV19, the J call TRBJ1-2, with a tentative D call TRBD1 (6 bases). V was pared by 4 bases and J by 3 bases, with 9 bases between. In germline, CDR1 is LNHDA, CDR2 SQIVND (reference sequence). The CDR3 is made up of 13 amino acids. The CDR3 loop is CASSNRQDYGYTF. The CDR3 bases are TGTGCCAGTAGTAATCGACAGGACTATGGCTACACCTTC.

The CDR3 sequence: CASSRGHSGIQSEAFF. DNA for the CDR3: TGTGCCAGCAGTCGGGGCCATTCAGGGATTCAGAGTGAAGCTTTCTTT. The genes are TRBV6-6 and TRBJ1-1, with D possibly being TRBD1 (5 bases). In germline, CDR1 is MNHNY, CDR2 SVGAGI (reference sequence). There are 16 residues in the CDR3. V shed 5 bases and J shed 7 bases, with 23 bases lying between them.

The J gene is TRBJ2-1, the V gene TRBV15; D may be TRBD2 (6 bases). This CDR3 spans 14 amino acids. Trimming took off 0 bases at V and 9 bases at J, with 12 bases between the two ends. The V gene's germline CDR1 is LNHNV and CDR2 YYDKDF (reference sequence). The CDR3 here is CATSRDLEGVEQFF. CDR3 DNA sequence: TGTGCCACCAGCAGAGATCTGGAGGGAGTTGAGCAGTTCTTC.

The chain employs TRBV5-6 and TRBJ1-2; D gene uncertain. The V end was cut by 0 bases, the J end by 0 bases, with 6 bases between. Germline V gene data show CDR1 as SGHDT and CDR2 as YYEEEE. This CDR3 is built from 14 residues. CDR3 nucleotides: TGTGCCAGCAGCTTGGTTAGAGCTAACTATGGCTACACCTTC. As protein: CASSLVRANYGYTF.

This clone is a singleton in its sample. The CDR3 reads CASGLVRGTSSYNEQFF. Written as DNA, the CDR3 is TGTGCTAGTGGTTTGGTTAGGGGGACGAGCTCCTACAATGAGCAGTTCTTC. The rearrangement uses TRBV12-5 and TRBJ2-1, with a possible D match to TRBD1 (6 bases). The V end lost 0 bases, the J end lost 0 bases, and 12 bases lay between the germline ends. Germline CDR1 LGHNT, CDR2 FRNRAP. The CDR3 consists of 17 residues. Complete variable domain (other parts from reference TRBV12-5 and TRBJ2-1): DARVTQTPRHKVTEMGQEVTMRCQPILGHNTVFWYRQTMMQGLELLAYFRNRAPLDDSGMPKDRFSAEMPDATLATLKIQPSEPRDSAVYFCASGLVRGTSSYNEQFFGPGTRLTVL.

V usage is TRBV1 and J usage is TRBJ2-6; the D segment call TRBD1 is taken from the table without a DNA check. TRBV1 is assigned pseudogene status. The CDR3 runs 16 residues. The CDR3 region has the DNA TGCACCAGCAGCCAGGACAGGGACTCTGGGGCCAACGTCCTGACTTTC. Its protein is CTSSQDRDSGANVLTF.

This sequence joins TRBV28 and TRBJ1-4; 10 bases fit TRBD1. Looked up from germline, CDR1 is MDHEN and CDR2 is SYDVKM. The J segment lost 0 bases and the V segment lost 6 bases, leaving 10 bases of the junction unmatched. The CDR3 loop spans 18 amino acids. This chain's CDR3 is CASSRPVTGGSTNEKLFF. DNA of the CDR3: TGTGCCAGCAGCCGACCAGTGACAGGGGGCTCAACTAATGAAAAACTGTTTTTT.

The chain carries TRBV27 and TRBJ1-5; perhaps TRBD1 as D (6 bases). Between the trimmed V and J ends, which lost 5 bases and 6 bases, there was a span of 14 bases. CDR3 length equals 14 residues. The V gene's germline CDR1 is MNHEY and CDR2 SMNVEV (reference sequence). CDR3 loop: CASSLQGASQPQHF. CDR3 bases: TGTGCCAGCAGTCTACAGGGTGCGTCTCAGCCCCAGCATTTT.

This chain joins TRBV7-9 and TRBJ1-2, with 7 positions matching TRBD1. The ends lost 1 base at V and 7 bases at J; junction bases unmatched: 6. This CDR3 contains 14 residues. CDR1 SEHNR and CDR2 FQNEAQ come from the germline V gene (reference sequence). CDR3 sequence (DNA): TGTGCCAGCAGCTTAGGGGACAGTCGGAGTGGCTACACCTTC. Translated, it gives CASSLGDSRSGYTF.

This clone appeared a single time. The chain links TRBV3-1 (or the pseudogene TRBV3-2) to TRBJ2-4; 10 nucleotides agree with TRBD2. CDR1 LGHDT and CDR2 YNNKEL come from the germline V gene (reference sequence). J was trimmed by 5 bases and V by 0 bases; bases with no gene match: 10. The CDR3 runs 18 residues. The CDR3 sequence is CASSQDFPGLAGENIQYF. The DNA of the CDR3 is TGTGCCAGCAGCCAAGATTTCCCGGGGCTAGCGGGGGAAAACATTCAGTACTTC.

The CDR3 sequence: CASSQRQGGDQPQHF. The CDR3 region has the DNA TGTGCCAGCAGCCAAAGGCAGGGTGGAGATCAGCCCCAGCATTTT. The chain is built from TRBV4-2 and TRBJ1-5; possible D gene TRBD1, 5 bases. V lost 2 bases and J lost 5, with 13 bases in between. The CDR3 has 15 residues. Per the germline V gene, CDR1 is LGHNA and CDR2 is YNFKEQ.

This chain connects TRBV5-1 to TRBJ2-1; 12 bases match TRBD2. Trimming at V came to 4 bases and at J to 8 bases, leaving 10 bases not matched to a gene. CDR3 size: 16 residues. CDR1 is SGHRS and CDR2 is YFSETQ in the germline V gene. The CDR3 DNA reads TGCGCCAGCAGCCGCGGGACTAGCGGGCTTTGGGATGAGCAGTTCTTC. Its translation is CASSRGTSGLWDEQFF.

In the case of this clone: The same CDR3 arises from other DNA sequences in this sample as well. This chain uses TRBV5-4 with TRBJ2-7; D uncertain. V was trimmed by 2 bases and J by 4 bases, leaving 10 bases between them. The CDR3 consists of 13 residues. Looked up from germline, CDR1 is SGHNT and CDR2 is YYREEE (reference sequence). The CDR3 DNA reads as TGTGCCAGCAGCTTAGCCTCGTCTTACGAGCAGTACTTC. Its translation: CASSLASSYEQYF.